The next 3 T cell receptor beta chains were all read from a single sample in a study of post-analysis software for immune sequencing data. Findings and limits, study-wide: Patients carried roughly 5 TRBV segments more frequently than controls did, and TRBV5-6, TRBV5-1 and TRBV20-1 were among them.

Unique molecular identifiers were built into the TCR beta cDNA libraries. Each CDR3 protein is one row after TCRdb ran MiXCR on the PCR reads. Among roughly 600,000 distinct CDR3 sequences, around 40% were seen once, and the ten largest hold about 1.5%. The antigens of these receptors remain unknown. The sequencing sample was made of blood. These receptors came from a girl aged 10 to 17 with multiple sclerosis.

The chain recombines TRBV30 with TRBJ2-5; D uncertain. V was trimmed by 4 bases and J by 7 bases, leaving 13 bases between them. CDR3 size: 12 residues. Germline V gene lookup returns CDR1 GTSNPN and CDR2 SVGIG (reference sequence). The CDR3 is CAWTPQLGTQYF. CDR3 nucleotide sequence: TGTGCCTGGACTCCGCAACTTGGGACCCAGTACTTC.

The rearrangement uses TRBV9 and TRBJ2-3; D could derive from TRBD1 or TRBD2 (6 bases each). Germline V CDR1 and CDR2: SGDLS, YYNGEE. This CDR3 is built from 15 residues. Trimming shortened V by 0 bases and J by 4 bases, and 12 bases separated the two germline ends. DNA for the CDR3: TGTGCCAGCAGCGTAGGGGGGGCGCGATCAGATACGCAGTATTTT. Amino acid sequence: CASSVGGARSDTQYF.

This clonotype came up a few times. The rearrangement joins TRBV5-5 to TRBJ2-6, with D perhaps TRBD1 (5 bases). Germline V gives CDR1 SGHKS, CDR2 YYEKEE (reference sequence). Trimming removed 7 bases from V and 2 bases from J, with 10 bases in between. The CDR3 sequence is 14 residues long. The CDR3 loop reads CASLAGTGANVLTF. The CDR3 coding sequence is TGTGCCAGCTTGGCAGGGACTGGGGCCAACGTCCTGACTTTC.